The next 15 T cell receptor beta chains were all read from a single sample in a study of T cells after yellow fever vaccination. TCRdb re-called the 5' RACE reads with MiXCR, one entry per CDR3 protein. Of hundreds of thousands of distinct CDR3 sequences in the sample, roughly 20% are singletons; the top ten hold roughly a sixth. Sequencing used PBMCs, obtained before the yellow fever booster vaccination. The receptors were sampled from a young man who received the YFV17D yellow fever vaccine.

This clonotype was counted between two and nine times. The chain joins TRBV7-2 to TRBJ2-5; perhaps TRBD2 as D (5 bases). The CDR3 sequence is 15 residues long. The V gene's germline CDR1 is SGHTA and CDR2 FQGNSA. Trimming took off 1 base at V and 3 bases at J, with 12 bases between the two ends. For the CDR3, the DNA is TGTGCCAGCAGCTTAGTCGGGTGGCGGGAAGAGACCCAGTACTTC. Its translation is CASSLVGWREETQYF.

This clonotype was observed a handful of times. This sequence joins TRBV6-5 and TRBJ1-5; D gene uncertain. The germline V gene has CDR1 MNHEY and CDR2 SVGAGI. The CDR3 consists of 12 residues. V was clipped by 11 bases and J by 6 bases, with 14 bases between them. Written as DNA, the CDR3 is TGTGCCGTCCCATGGGGAAGTCAGCCCCAGCATTTT. Encoded protein: CAVPWGSQPQHF.

This clonotype was seen a handful of times. The chain carries TRBV12-3 or TRBV12-4 and TRBJ1-1, with D tentatively TRBD1 (5 bases). Deletions cut 3 bases from V and 5 bases from J, with 13 bases between. The CDR3 loop spans 14 amino acids. The CDR3 nucleotides read TGTGCCAGCAGTTTGCTCCAGGGAGGGACTGAAGCTTTCTTT. Translating gives CASSLLQGGTEAFF.

This clonotype was recorded a few times. The chain recombines TRBV11-2 with TRBJ1-1, with a weak D call TRBD1 (5 bases). With 4 bases removed from V and 8 bases from J, the gap between germline ends came to 14 bases. This CDR3 has 13 residues. CDR1 is SGHAT, CDR2 FQNNGV, per germline. CDR3 loop: CASSWGTTNEAFF. In DNA, the CDR3 is TGTGCCAGCAGCTGGGGGACGACGAACGAAGCTTTCTTT.

The chain has TRBV18 and TRBJ2-3; D is ambiguous. The CDR3 runs 14 residues. With 3 bases removed from V and 0 bases from J, the gap between germline ends came to 7 bases. Germline values: CDR1 KGHSH, CDR2 LQKENI. The CDR3 DNA reads as TGTGCCAGCTCACCCTCTTCGAGCACAGATACGCAGTATTTT. This gives the protein CASSPSSSTDTQYF.

The gene calls are TRBV6-5 and TRBJ2-3; 9 bases line up with TRBD2. J lost 1 base, V lost 7 bases, and 0 bases had no gene match. CDR1 MNHEY and CDR2 SVGAGI come from the germline V gene. CDR3 length equals 13 residues. The CDR3 coding sequence is TGTGCCAGCAAGCGGGGGGGCACAGATACGCAGTATTTT. Encoded protein: CASKRGGTDTQYF.

The chain employs TRBV4-3 and TRBJ1-4; 9 bases are a match to TRBD1. The CDR3 length is 15 residues. Germline loops: CDR1 LGHNA, CDR2 YSLEER. V dropped 5 bases and J dropped 4; count of bases not matched to a gene: 5. CDR3 coding DNA: TGCGCCAGCAGCGGAGGGGACAGGGATAATGAAAAACTGTTTTTT. This codes for CASSGGDRDNEKLFF.

This clonotype was found a few times. In DNA form, the CDR3 reads TGTGCCAGCAGTTCCCTCACCTATCAGCCCCAGCATTTT. Translating it yields CASSSLTYQPQHF. This chain links TRBV28 with TRBJ1-5; D gene unclear. V lost 4 bases to trimming and J lost 5 bases, with 9 bases between them. Germline CDR1 is MDHEN and CDR2 is SYDVKM. CDR3 length: 13 amino acids.

The chain employs TRBV5-5 and TRBJ2-2; 8 positions match TRBD1. J gave up 2 bases and V 0 bases, and 6 bases lay outside the gene matches. CDR1 is SGHKS, CDR2 YYEKEE, per germline (reference sequence). The CDR3 totals 17 residues. The CDR3 region is CASSLVSGQGNTGELFF. The CDR3 coding sequence is TGTGCCAGCAGCTTGGTTAGTGGACAGGGAAACACCGGGGAGCTGTTTTTT.

This clonotype has just a few counts. The V call is TRBV20-1, the J call TRBJ2-3; possibly TRBD2 for D (5 bases). V gave up 3 bases and J gave up 6 bases, with 16 bases separating them. The length of the CDR3 is 14 residues. Germline V gene data show CDR1 as DFQATT and CDR2 as SNEGSKA (reference sequence). CDR3 DNA: TGCAGTGCTAGGGCTAGCCACCCGGGGGATACGCAGTATTTT. Protein: CSARASHPGDTQYF.

This clonotype was counted only a few times. The DNA for the CDR3 is TGTGCCAGCAGCTTGGGTCAGGGTATTTTGCAGCCCCAGCATTTT. Its translation: CASSLGQGILQPQHF. The chain is built from TRBV5-4 and TRBJ1-5; maybe TRBD1 (5 bases). V was pared by 0 bases and J by 7 bases, with 14 bases between. This CDR3 spans 15 amino acids. The germline V gene encodes CDR1 SGHNT and CDR2 YYREEE (reference sequence).

The chain combines TRBV20-1 with TRBJ1-5; D call uncertain. CDR3 length equals 15 residues. In germline, CDR1 is DFQATT, CDR2 SNEGSKA (reference sequence). With 3 bases removed from V and 0 bases from J, the gap between germline ends came to 12 bases. As DNA, the CDR3 is TGCAGTGCTAGTCCACCGGGGTATAGCAATCAGCCCCAGCATTTT. Its protein product is CSASPPGYSNQPQHF.

The chain is built from TRBV15 and TRBJ2-3; 7 bases match TRBD2. The ends lost 1 base at V and 2 bases at J; junction bases unmatched: 6. The CDR3 has 16 residues. Per germline, CDR1 LNHNV and CDR2 YYDKDF (reference sequence). The chain's CDR3 is CATSRGRGLPTDTQYF. The CDR3 coding sequence is TGTGCCACCAGCAGAGGCCGGGGACTACCCACAGATACGCAGTATTTT.

This clonotype has only a few counts. The V and J genes are TRBV18 and TRBJ2-7; D may be TRBD2 (6 bases). The CDR3 is 13 residues long. Per the germline V gene, CDR1 is KGHSH and CDR2 is LQKENI. V lost 5 bases and J 6 bases, leaving 14 bases between the germline ends. CDR3 sequence (DNA): TGTGCCAGCTCATCGCTACCCGGGGGCGAGCAGTACGTC. Amino acid sequence: CASSSLPGGEQYV.

A few counts support this clonotype. This chain joins TRBV4-2 and TRBJ1-1, with D possibly matching TRBD1 (6 bases). Trimming left V 0 bases short and J 5 bases short, with 13 bases between. Looked up from germline, CDR1 is LGHNA and CDR2 is YNFKEQ. The CDR3 is made up of 15 amino acids. In DNA, the CDR3 is TGTGCCAGCAGCCAAGAGGGGGGCGCAGGAACTGAAGCTTTCTTT. This gives the protein CASSQEGGAGTEAFF.